Included here is one T cell receptor (beta chain) sequence, with context. Its antigen is not yet known. One base away there is no much larger clone; base qualities are not given. One collaborating source in Seattle enrolled patients during active infection and followed them longitudinally through the course of disease. The collaborating institutions used their own protocols to collect whole blood in K2EDTA tubes. For TCRbeta analysis, collaborators shipped samples as frozen whole blood, isolated PBMCs, or DNA extracted from either of those sample types. The data derive from a study of blood T cell repertoires in COVID-19 (dated by TCRdb to 2018 to 2021). Background for the entire study: The collaborator samples originated in the United States, Italy and Spain and spanned the acute and convalescent phases of COVID-19. The prospective study material was composed of cDNA or gDNA derived from T cells, B-cell-depleted T cells, or PBMCs. The repertoires were released in a freely available public database intended as a resource for research on the immune response to SARS-CoV-2. Sample metadata almost always included a de-identified subject ID, COVID-19 status, age in years and sex. The samples were drawn from the first 160 participants of the ongoing ImmuneRACE study and from about 1,200 subjects provided by 6 global collaborators. Subjects who had been exposed to COVID-19, were actively infected with it, or had recovered from it provided the deeply sampled blood TCRbeta repertoires that made up the dataset. Where available, HLA class I and class II types were taken from metadata supplied by the sample provider and were not determined by assay-based typing.

The CDR3 sequence holds 14 residues, the cysteine and phenylalanine included. The sequence is cut down to CDR3 DNA, 42 bases in frame from base 1. Trimming takes 4 bases from V and 3 bases from J, and the germline ends sit 12 bases apart. Looking up the germline V gene (reference sequence) yields CDR1 LNHDA and CDR2 SQIVND. The study at large found these results: The quantity of clinical and demographic metadata differed by source and by participant and was supplied without curation.

TCRbeta CDR3 regions were amplified from genomic DNA by means of the immunoSEQ Assay, a bias-controlled multiplex PCR. The original pipeline was this. The number of nucleated cells in each sample was estimated by amplification of reference gene primers within the assay. Sequence reads were collapsed and filtered to measure the absolute abundance of every unique TCRbeta CDR3 rearrangement. Productive Simpson clonality was computed per sample as the square root of Simpson's diversity index over productive rearrangements. TCRdb limited this immuneACCESS table to in-frame rearrangements with V and J called. A share of clones is missing; checked studies link under half to unresolved V genes, and the rest is unexplained. V and J calls and clone size are as listed in that table; D and trimming were resolved from the DNA. This sample gives around 68,000 clones in total; 75% to 90% of them show up just once. About 17% of the sample goes to the ten largest clones.

The chain uses TRBV19 and TRBJ2-5; the D segment could be TRBD1, given 5 matching bases. Sequencing was done on a sample of peripheral blood. This clonotype was obtained from a man aged 40-55 years with COVID-19, enrolled during active disease. The sequenced DNA is TGTGCCAGTAGTACGATAGGGGATGAAGAGACCCAGTACTTC. Its product reads: CASSTIGDEETQYF. Full variable domain (CDR3 extended with the reference TRBV19 and TRBJ2-5 proteins): DGGITQSPKYLFRKEGQNVTLSCEQNLNHDAMYWYRQDPGQGLRLIYYSQIVNDFQKGDIAEGYSVSREKKESFPLTVTSAQKNPTAFYLCASSTIGDEETQYFGPGTRLLVL.